This T cell receptor (beta chain) was identified in a study of identical twins. Notes on the study in general: Fewer insertions were carried by abundant cord blood beta clonotypes, but none was seen in memory repertoires. Twins shared out-of-frame alpha sequences with excess low generation probability.

V lost 7 bases, J lost 2 bases, and 8 bases lay in between. The germline CDR1 and CDR2 sequences are LNHDA and SQIVND (reference sequence). CDR3 size: 12 residues. In its sample, this clonotype was seen a few times. Its antigen remains unknown. It was template switching that added a universal primer site, and there were unique molecular identifiers on the cDNA. Using its own MiXCR run on the 5' RACE reads, TCRdb lists one record per CDR3 protein. The profile covers 1.5 million to 2 million distinct CDR3 sequences, with roughly 35% appearing a single time and around 0.25% taken by the ten largest. V is TRBV19 and J is TRBJ2-5; D not certain. The source material was cord blood. The origin of this receptor is a newborn girl in good health. The CDR3 loop reads CASTVGQETQYF. The CDR3 nucleotides are TGTGCCAGTACCGTTGGGCAAGAGACCCAGTACTTC. Filled out from reference TRBV19 and TRBJ2-5, the complete variable domain reads DGGITQSPKYLFRKEGQNVTLSCEQNLNHDAMYWYRQDPGQGLRLIYYSQIVNDFQKGDIAEGYSVSREKKESFPLTVTSAQKNPTAFYLCASTVGQETQYFGPGTRLLVL.